This passage covers 23 T cell receptor beta chains from one sample sequenced in a study of regulatory T cells in long-lasting Graves disease. Researchers made TCR beta libraries by using iRepertoire HTBI primers and running Arm-PCR on CDR3 regions. TCRdb independently ran MiXCR on the multiplex PCR reads; one entry per CDR3 protein. The sample lists a few hundred thousand distinct CDR3 sequences, around 20% occurring once. Time point denoted: persistent/refractory GD, antithyroid drugs over 5 years with positive TRAb. RNA isolated from PBMCs was used to make the TCR library. The material sequenced was peripheral blood mononuclear cells (PBMCs), taken when the disease was refractory, from a patient treated with antithyroid drugs. These receptors originate from a female donor with Graves disease.

This clonotype has a count of ten or more. CDR3 sequence (DNA): TGCAGTGCTAGAGCATCCGGGCAGATCAACTATGGCTACACCTTC. Translating it yields CSARASGQINYGYTF. The chain carries TRBV20-1 and TRBJ1-2; D gene uncertain. The germline CDR1 and CDR2 sequences are DFQATT and SNEGSKA (reference sequence). V dropped 1 base and J dropped 2 bases, with 14 bases sitting between them. This CDR3 is built from 15 residues.

This clonotype has a handful of counts. V usage is TRBV20-1 and J usage is TRBJ2-1, with 10 bases fitting TRBD2. The CDR3 length is 18 residues. Per germline, CDR1 DFQATT and CDR2 SNEGSKA (reference sequence). V shed 0 bases and J 8 bases; nucleotides not matched to a gene: 16. Here the CDR3 reads CSARDTLAGASRWDEQFF. The CDR3, as DNA: TGCAGTGCTAGAGATACCCTAGCGGGAGCGAGTAGATGGGATGAGCAGTTCTTC.

The table lists this clonotype with many counts. The chain employs TRBV29-1 and TRBJ2-7, with D uncertain. The CDR3 consists of 13 residues. Looked up from germline, CDR1 is SQVTM and CDR2 is ANQGSEA. With 6 bases removed from V and 4 bases from J, the gap between germline ends came to 16 bases. The CDR3 protein is CSVKGTLGYEQYF. DNA of the CDR3: TGCAGCGTGAAAGGTACATTAGGGTACGAGCAGTACTTC.

V is TRBV3-1 and J is TRBJ1-3; D not resolved. The CDR3 covers 17 residues. Trimming left V 3 bases short and J 2 bases short, with 17 bases between. Germline CDR1 is LGHDT and CDR2 is YNNKEL (reference sequence). DNA of the CDR3: TGTGCCAGCAGCCACATGGGGTTCAGATCGACTGGAAACACCATATATTTT. Its translation: CASSHMGFRSTGNTIYF.

This clonotype was seen ten or more times. This chain connects TRBV20-1 to TRBJ1-6; tentative D call: TRBD1 (5 bases). With 1 base removed from V and 6 bases from J, the gap between germline ends came to 7 bases. CDR1 is DFQATT, CDR2 SNEGSKA, per germline (reference sequence). CDR3 size: 13 residues. This chain's CDR3 is CSARGRGNSPLHF. The DNA of the CDR3 is TGCAGTGCTAGAGGTAGGGGTAATTCACCCCTCCACTTT.

This chain links TRBV18 with TRBJ2-4; D may be TRBD1 (6 bases). Germline CDR1 and CDR2: KGHSH and LQKENI. The V and J ends lost 4 bases and 1 base respectively, with 14 bases between them. The CDR3 is 16 amino acids. CDR3 DNA: TGTGCCAGCTCACGTACTGGGGGCTCTGCCAAAAACATTCAGTACTTC. It is translated as CASSRTGGSAKNIQYF.

With regard to this clonotype: A far larger clone differs by one base, so this is likely a read error. The V and J genes are TRBV28 and TRBJ1-1; D might be TRBD1 (6 bases). The CDR3 contains 16 residues. V dropped 9 bases and J dropped 2 bases, with 22 bases sitting between them. Germline V gives CDR1 MDHEN, CDR2 SYDVKM. CDR3 in DNA: TGTGCCAGTCTACAGTCTATAAGCGGGGGCAACACTGAAGCTTTCTTT. Its translation is CASLQSISGGNTEAFF.

The CDR3 is CASSLYQENTEAFF. The CDR3 nucleotides read TGCGCCAGCAGCTTATATCAAGAAAACACTGAAGCTTTCTTT. The chain has TRBV5-1 and TRBJ1-1, with unresolved D. The CDR3 consists of 14 residues. With 2 bases removed from V and 2 bases from J, the gap between germline ends came to 10 bases. Germline lookup yields CDR1 SGHRS and CDR2 YFSETQ.

This clonotype was observed a handful of times. The chain couples TRBV7-8 to TRBJ1-6, with 8 nucleotides matching TRBD1. The CDR3 runs to 17 residues. With V trimmed by 1 base and J by 2 bases, 4 bases remained unmatched. Germline V lookup: CDR1 SGHVS, CDR2 FQNEAQ. The CDR3: CASSLDAQGAYNSPLHF. The CDR3 DNA reads TGTGCCAGCAGCTTAGATGCACAGGGGGCCTATAATTCACCCCTCCACTTT.

This clonotype was observed at least ten times. The chain is built from TRBV11-3 and TRBJ1-5; 9 bases match TRBD1. The CDR3 extends over 14 amino acids. The junction had 3 bases not matched to a gene; V was cut back by 4 bases and J by 5 bases. Germline values: CDR1 SGHNT, CDR2 YENEEA. CDR3 coding DNA: TGTGCCAGCAGCTCCCGGGACAGGGATCAGCCCCAGCATTTT. Amino acid sequence: CASSSRDRDQPQHF.

This clonotype was observed many times. The rearrangement uses TRBV27 and TRBJ1-6, with D perhaps TRBD1 (5 bases). Deletions cut 2 bases from V and 10 bases from J, with 12 bases between. The germline CDR1 and CDR2 sequences are MNHEY and SMNVEV (reference sequence). This CDR3 comprises 14 residues. The CDR3 region has the DNA TGTGCCAGCAGTTTAGCACAGGTCGGATCACCCCTCCACTTT. Its protein product is CASSLAQVGSPLHF.

This clonotype was counted at least ten times. The chain joins TRBV6-1 to TRBJ1-1; D may be TRBD1 (5 bases). The CDR3 covers 11 residues. V lost 1 base and J lost 10, with 7 bases in between. The germline CDR1 and CDR2 sequences are MNHNS and SASEGT. Here the CDR3 DNA reads TGTGCCAGCAGTGAAGACGGGGCAGCTTTCTTT. Protein: CASSEDGAAFF.

In its sample, this clonotype was seen a few times. This rearrangement joins TRBV2 to TRBJ2-1; D could derive from TRBD1 or TRBD2 (5 bases each). Trimming removed 2 bases from V and 6 bases from J, with 17 bases in between. Per germline, CDR1 SNHLY and CDR2 FYNNEI. The CDR3 totals 16 residues. In nucleotides, the CDR3 is TGTGCCAGCAGTGAATGGGGCGGGCAGCTCCCCAATGAGCAGTTCTTC. It codes for CASSEWGGQLPNEQFF.

This chain links TRBV9 with TRBJ2-2; TRBD1 might be the D (5 bases). The germline V gene encodes CDR1 SGDLS and CDR2 YYNGEE. V lost 3 bases and J lost 5, with 14 bases in between. The CDR3 contains 15 residues. CDR3 loop: CASSADSPPTGELFF. CDR3 coding DNA: TGTGCCAGCAGCGCCGACAGTCCCCCAACCGGGGAGCTGTTTTTT.

This clonotype has ten or more counts. J is TRBJ1-4 and V is TRBV7-2, with D unclear. CDR1 is SGHTA, CDR2 FQGNSA, per germline. This CDR3 spans 16 amino acids. With 4 bases removed from V and 6 bases from J, the gap between germline ends came to 18 bases. The CDR3: CASSSDPAALDEKLFF. The CDR3, as DNA: TGTGCCAGCAGCTCCGACCCCGCCGCCTTGGATGAAAAACTGTTTTTT.

The genes are TRBV10-3 and TRBJ2-5, with no clear D. Trimming shortened V by 2 bases and J by 5 bases, and 12 bases separated the two germline ends. Germline V gene lookup returns CDR1 ENHRY and CDR2 SYGVKD. This CDR3 contains 14 residues. The CDR3 region is CAISERPREETQYF. The CDR3 DNA reads TGTGCCATCAGTGAGCGGCCAAGAGAGGAGACCCAGTACTTC.

Many counts were recorded for this clonotype. V and J are TRBV11-2 and TRBJ1-5, with TRBD1 identical over 9 bases. Germline V gene lookup returns CDR1 SGHAT and CDR2 FQNNGV. Trimming removed 5 bases from V and 9 bases from J; junction bases left unmatched: 8. CDR3 length equals 14 residues. CDR3 in DNA: TGTGCCAGCAGCCCCGGGACAGGGTCACGGCCCCAGCATTTT. Translating it yields CASSPGTGSRPQHF. The full variable domain, in which reference TRBV11-2 and TRBJ1-5 provide the parts outside the CDR3, is EAGVAQSPRYKIIEKRQSVAFWCNPISGHATLYWYQQILGQGPKLLIQFQNNGVVDDSQLPKDRFSAERLKGVDSTLKIQPAKLEDSAVYLCASSPGTGSRPQHFGDGTRLSIL.

The CDR3: CASSARTTDTQYF. The CDR3, as DNA: TGTGCCAGCAGCGCGCGGACTACAGATACGCAGTATTTT. The chain joins TRBV9 to TRBJ2-3; TRBD2 might be the D (5 bases). V was cut by 3 bases and J by 3 bases, with 8 bases left in between. This CDR3 spans 13 amino acids. CDR1 is SGDLS and CDR2 is YYNGEE in the germline V gene.

This clonotype was observed at least ten times. The chain couples TRBV12-3 or TRBV12-4 to TRBJ2-7; TRBD1 is a possible D gene (5 bases). This CDR3 is 14 amino acids long. Trimming shortened V by 1 base and J by 5 bases, and 12 bases separated the two germline ends. The CDR3 loop reads CASSLEGPRDEQYF. The CDR3 DNA follows: TGTGCCAGCAGTTTAGAGGGGCCGAGAGACGAGCAGTACTTC.

The gene calls are TRBV11-2 and TRBJ1-4; no firm D call. The CDR3 extends over 18 amino acids. Trimming removed 5 bases at V and 8 bases at J, with 27 bases between. Per germline, CDR1 SGHAT and CDR2 FQNNGV. The CDR3 DNA is TGTGCCAGCAGCCAAGAAGTCAACGAGGACGCAGCCGGAGAAAAACTGTTTTTT. Encoded protein: CASSQEVNEDAAGEKLFF.

This clonotype was observed a handful of times. The chain combines TRBV20-1 with TRBJ2-2; perhaps TRBD2 as D (6 bases). The germline V gene has CDR1 DFQATT and CDR2 SNEGSKA (reference sequence). The CDR3 covers 17 residues. Trimming shortened V by 6 bases and J by 0 bases, and 20 bases separated the two germline ends. The CDR3 reads CSATTELAGTNTGELFF. The CDR3, as DNA: TGCAGTGCAACGACCGAACTTGCGGGGACGAACACCGGGGAGCTGTTTTTT.

The J gene is TRBJ1-3, the V gene TRBV29-1; no clear D. CDR3 length equals 11 residues. Germline V lookup: CDR1 SQVTM, CDR2 ANQGSEA. Between the trimmed V and J ends, which lost 4 bases and 4 bases, there was a span of 5 bases. CDR3 bases: TGCAGCGTTGCTGTCGGAAACACCATATATTTT. It yields the protein CSVAVGNTIYF. Drawing the rest from reference TRBV29-1 and TRBJ1-3, the complete variable domain is SAVISQKPSRDICQRGTSLTIQCQVDSQVTMMFWYRQQPGQSLTLIATANQGSEATYESGFVIDKFPISRPNLTFSTLTVSNMSPEDSSIYLCSVAVGNTIYFGEGSWLTVV.

This clonotype was found many times. The genes are TRBV12-3 or TRBV12-4 and TRBJ2-2; 13 bases are shared with TRBD2. The CDR3 is 18 residues long. V trimming: 1 base; J trimming: 6 bases; junction bases outside the gene matches: 8. CDR3 sequence: CASSLGSRTSGSPGELFF. The CDR3 coding sequence is TGTGCCAGCAGTTTAGGATCCCGGACTAGCGGGAGCCCCGGGGAGCTGTTTTTT.